Listed below are T cell receptor beta chains from one sample, sequenced in a study of T cells after yellow fever vaccination. MiXCR, run by TCRdb on the 5' RACE reads, gives a single entry per CDR3 protein. The table lists some 240,000 distinct CDR3 sequences, 3.6% of them singletons, with 15% to 20% in the top ten. The specimen comprised PBMCs, sampled 15 days after the yellow fever booster vaccination. These receptor sequences come from a man younger than 35 who received the YFV17D yellow fever vaccine. Both conserved end residues are part of each CDR3. Each record gives: J gene, clone size, V gene, D gene, CDR3 DNA, CDR3 protein. A D gene is named only where the DNA matches it firmly. The size of a clone is reported for some rows only, either as once, few or many, or as a class for expanded clones.

j_call: TRBJ1-1
clone_size: many
v_call: TRBV7-9
d_call: NA
cdr3_nt: TGTGCCAGCAGCCTTCTATTAGACAGTGAAGCTTTCTTT
cdr3_aa: CASSLLLDSEAFF

j_call: TRBJ1-1
clone_size: many
v_call: TRBV7-9
d_call: NA
cdr3_nt: TGTGCCAGCAGCTTCCCGACTCCGAACACTGAAGCTTTCTTT
cdr3_aa: CASSFPTPNTEAFF

j_call: TRBJ2-3
clone_size: many
v_call: TRBV12-3/TRBV12-4
d_call: NA
cdr3_nt: TGTGCCAGCAGTCGAGCTTTCGGTACGCAGTATTTT
cdr3_aa: CASSRAFGTQYF

j_call: TRBJ1-2
clone_size: many
v_call: TRBV7-2
d_call: NA
cdr3_nt: TGTGCCAGCAGCTTAGAAGGGCCAGGGGCCTCTAACTATGGCTACACCTTC
cdr3_aa: CASSLEGPGASNYGYTF

j_call: TRBJ1-1
clone_size: many
v_call: TRBV7-2
d_call: TRBD1
cdr3_nt: TGTGCCAGCAGCCCACAGGGGATGAACACTGAAGCTTTCTTT
cdr3_aa: CASSPQGMNTEAFF

j_call: TRBJ2-5
clone_size: many
v_call: TRBV2
d_call: NA
cdr3_nt: TGTGCCAGCAGGAGTACGGGTGAGACCCAGTACTTC
cdr3_aa: CASRSTGETQYF

j_call: TRBJ2-2
clone_size: many
v_call: TRBV3-1
d_call: NA
cdr3_nt: TGTGCCAGCAGCCCCACAGGGATCGGGGAGCTGTTTTTT
cdr3_aa: CASSPTGIGELFF

j_call: TRBJ1-2
clone_size: many
v_call: TRBV4-1
d_call: TRBD1
cdr3_nt: TGCGCCAGCAGCCAACGGGACAGCTCTTTTACCGATGGCTACACCTTC
cdr3_aa: CASSQRDSSFTDGYTF

j_call: TRBJ1-4
clone_size: many
v_call: TRBV20-1
d_call: NA
cdr3_nt: TGCAGTGCTAGAGATCTAGGCCTCCAGGGAGGAGCAACTAATGAAAAACTGTTTTTT
cdr3_aa: CSARDLGLQGGATNEKLFF

j_call: TRBJ1-3
clone_size: many
v_call: TRBV16
d_call: NA
cdr3_nt: TGTGCCAGCAGCCAGGACAGCCTCGTTTCGACCATATATTTT
cdr3_aa: CASSQDSLVSTIYF

j_call: TRBJ1-5
clone_size: once
v_call: TRBV5-1
d_call: NA
cdr3_nt: TGCGCCAGCAGCTCCCAGGGAGGGGATCGGCCCCAGCATTTT
cdr3_aa: CASSSQGGDRPQHF

j_call: TRBJ2-3
clone_size: many
v_call: TRBV19
d_call: NA
cdr3_nt: TGTGCCAGTAGTACCAGCCTCACAGATACGCAGTATTTT
cdr3_aa: CASSTSLTDTQYF

j_call: TRBJ1-3
clone_size: many
v_call: TRBV7-8
d_call: NA
cdr3_nt: TGTGCCAGCAGCTTAGGGACCTACCGGGGTAGAATCTCTGGAAACACCATATATTTT
cdr3_aa: CASSLGTYRGRISGNTIYF

j_call: TRBJ2-1
clone_size: many
v_call: TRBV5-1
d_call: TRBD1
cdr3_nt: TGCGCCAGCAGCACGAACTTCCGGGACAGAGCTCCGAGCTCCTACAATGAGCAGTTCTTC
cdr3_aa: CASSTNFRDRAPSSYNEQFF

j_call: TRBJ2-6
clone_size: many
v_call: TRBV7-9
d_call: NA
cdr3_nt: TGTGCCAGCAGCTTAGGATCCGGCAGCTCTGGGGCCAACGTCCTGACTTTC
cdr3_aa: CASSLGSGSSGANVLTF

j_call: TRBJ1-6
clone_size: many
v_call: TRBV7-9
d_call: NA
cdr3_nt: TGTGCCAGCAGCTTCCCAGGGTGGGATTCACCCCTCCACTTT
cdr3_aa: CASSFPGWDSPLHF

j_call: TRBJ1-1
clone_size: many
v_call: TRBV6-5
d_call: NA
cdr3_nt: TGTGCCAGCAGTTACTCGGAGTATTTGAGGGGCAGAGCTTTCTTT
cdr3_aa: CASSYSEYLRGRAFF

j_call: TRBJ2-5
clone_size: few
v_call: TRBV6-6
d_call: TRBD2
cdr3_nt: TGTGCCAGCAGTTACTTTCTAGCGGGGGGCCCCCAAGAGACCCAGTACTTC
cdr3_aa: CASSYFLAGGPQETQYF

j_call: TRBJ1-5
clone_size: many
v_call: TRBV7-8
d_call: TRBD1
cdr3_nt: TGTGCCAGCAGCACCCACCCCACGACAGGGGGCTATCAGCCCCAGCATTTT
cdr3_aa: CASSTHPTTGGYQPQHF

j_call: TRBJ1-2
clone_size: many
v_call: TRBV5-6
d_call: NA
cdr3_nt: TGTGCCAGCAGCTTGGACGGCAGGGCTGATGGCTACACCTTC
cdr3_aa: CASSLDGRADGYTF

j_call: TRBJ2-7
clone_size: many
v_call: TRBV28
d_call: NA
cdr3_nt: TGTGCCAGCAGCCCTAGGGGCAGGGGTTTCTACGAGCAGTACTTC
cdr3_aa: CASSPRGRGFYEQYF

j_call: TRBJ2-3
clone_size: many
v_call: TRBV29-1
d_call: NA
cdr3_nt: TGCAGCGTTTCGTTCCGTCCTGGGGATACGCAGTATTTT
cdr3_aa: CSVSFRPGDTQYF

j_call: TRBJ2-1
clone_size: many
v_call: TRBV20-1
d_call: NA
cdr3_nt: TGCAGTGCTAGAGATCTAGCGCCCTCCTACAATGAGCAGTTCTTC
cdr3_aa: CSARDLAPSYNEQFF

j_call: TRBJ2-5
clone_size: many
v_call: TRBV25-1
d_call: NA
cdr3_nt: TGTGCCAGCAGTGATGGGGGGATAGAGACCCAGTACTTC
cdr3_aa: CASSDGGIETQYF

j_call: TRBJ1-5
clone_size: NA
v_call: TRBV7-2
d_call: TRBD1
cdr3_nt: TGTGCCAGCAGCCCTAGACAGGGAGGGCTGGATAGCAATCAGCCCCAGCATTTT
cdr3_aa: CASSPRQGGLDSNQPQHF

j_call: TRBJ2-2
clone_size: many
v_call: TRBV5-1
d_call: NA
cdr3_nt: TGCGCCAGCAGCTTGCGCGGGGACAGCACCGGGGAGCTGTTTTTT
cdr3_aa: CASSLRGDSTGELFF

j_call: TRBJ2-1
clone_size: many
v_call: TRBV5-1
d_call: NA
cdr3_nt: TGCGCCAGCAGCTTGGGGGGTTTCATCAGCAATGAGCAGTTCTTC
cdr3_aa: CASSLGGFISNEQFF

j_call: TRBJ1-1
clone_size: many
v_call: TRBV11-2
d_call: NA
cdr3_nt: TGTGCCAGCAGCTTAGATCTGGGGCGGACTGAAGCTTTCTTT
cdr3_aa: CASSLDLGRTEAFF

j_call: TRBJ2-6
clone_size: many
v_call: TRBV29-1
d_call: NA
cdr3_nt: TGCAGCGTTGACCTGGGTTCTGGGGCCAACGTCCTGACTTTC
cdr3_aa: CSVDLGSGANVLTF

j_call: TRBJ2-7
clone_size: many
v_call: TRBV5-4
d_call: TRBD1
cdr3_nt: TGTGCCAGCAGCTTAGACAGGGGGTTCGAGCAGTACTTC
cdr3_aa: CASSLDRGFEQYF

j_call: TRBJ2-3
clone_size: many
v_call: TRBV24-1
d_call: TRBD1
cdr3_nt: TGTGCCACCAGTGATCCCGGGACAGGGTCAGGGGATACGCAGTATTTT
cdr3_aa: CATSDPGTGSGDTQYF

j_call: TRBJ2-3
clone_size: many
v_call: TRBV7-2
d_call: NA
cdr3_nt: TGTGCCAGCACCCTCGATACGAGGGGCGCTAGCACAGATACGCAGTATTTT
cdr3_aa: CASTLDTRGASTDTQYF

j_call: TRBJ2-1
clone_size: many
v_call: TRBV5-1
d_call: TRBD1
cdr3_nt: TGCGCCAGCAGCTCAGGGGGTGAGGATGAGCAGTTCTTC
cdr3_aa: CASSSGGEDEQFF

j_call: TRBJ2-7
clone_size: many
v_call: TRBV7-2
d_call: TRBD1
cdr3_nt: TGTGCCAGCAGCCCGGGGACAGGGGCCATTCCCTACGAGCAGTACTTC
cdr3_aa: CASSPGTGAIPYEQYF

j_call: TRBJ2-7
clone_size: NA
v_call: TRBV7-2
d_call: NA
cdr3_nt: TGTGCCAGCAGCTTAATGAAGGGTCCCTACGAGCAGTACTTC
cdr3_aa: CASSLMKGPYEQYF

j_call: TRBJ2-7
clone_size: many
v_call: TRBV10-3
d_call: TRBD2
cdr3_nt: TGTGCCATCAGTGGTGGACTAGCGGGCTCCGAGCAGTACTTC
cdr3_aa: CAISGGLAGSEQYF

j_call: TRBJ2-7
clone_size: many
v_call: TRBV12-3/TRBV12-4
d_call: NA
cdr3_nt: TGTGCCAGCAGTTTAAGGGGTTCCTACGAGCAGTACTTC
cdr3_aa: CASSLRGSYEQYF

j_call: TRBJ1-2
clone_size: many
v_call: TRBV12-3/TRBV12-4
d_call: NA
cdr3_nt: TGTGCCAGCAGTCCTGACGGCTATGGCTACACCTTC
cdr3_aa: CASSPDGYGYTF

j_call: TRBJ2-1
clone_size: NA
v_call: TRBV5-6
d_call: TRBD2
cdr3_nt: TGTGCCAGCAACTCCGCGGGGGGGCCGTACAATGAGCAGTTCTTC
cdr3_aa: CASNSAGGPYNEQFF

j_call: TRBJ2-2
clone_size: many
v_call: TRBV12-3/TRBV12-4
d_call: NA
cdr3_nt: TGTGCCAGCTATCCTCGGGGGGACAGAGAGTACGCCGGGGAGCTGTTTTTT
cdr3_aa: CASYPRGDREYAGELFF

j_call: TRBJ2-5
clone_size: many
v_call: TRBV20-1
d_call: TRBD2
cdr3_nt: TGCAGTGCTAGAGATTTATATTTGGCTAGCGGGTTATCCCAGTACTTC
cdr3_aa: CSARDLYLASGLSQYF

j_call: TRBJ2-1
clone_size: many
v_call: TRBV12-3/TRBV12-4
d_call: TRBD1
cdr3_nt: TGTGCCAGCAGTTTGGGGATGGGACAGGGAAAAGGCAATGAGCAGTTCTTC
cdr3_aa: CASSLGMGQGKGNEQFF

j_call: TRBJ1-6
clone_size: few
v_call: TRBV19
d_call: TRBD1
cdr3_nt: TGTGCCAGTAGTATTGGCGCTGGGACAGGGAGTCATTCACCCCTCCACTTT
cdr3_aa: CASSIGAGTGSHSPLHF

j_call: TRBJ1-5
clone_size: many
v_call: TRBV4-1
d_call: NA
cdr3_nt: TGCGCCAGCAGCCTTCAACAGGGTAGCAATCAGCCCCAGCATTTT
cdr3_aa: CASSLQQGSNQPQHF

j_call: TRBJ2-2
clone_size: many
v_call: TRBV5-6
d_call: NA
cdr3_nt: TGTGCCAGCAGGACTGAAGGATTCACCGGGGAGCTGTTTTTT
cdr3_aa: CASRTEGFTGELFF

j_call: TRBJ2-2
clone_size: many
v_call: TRBV5-1
d_call: NA
cdr3_nt: TGCGCCAGCAGCTTGTGGGGGGATTCGAACACCGGGGAGCTGTTTTTT
cdr3_aa: CASSLWGDSNTGELFF

j_call: TRBJ1-6
clone_size: many
v_call: TRBV6-5
d_call: NA
cdr3_nt: TGTGCCAGCAGTTACTCGAAATTGAGCTCCTATAATTCACCCCTCCACTTT
cdr3_aa: CASSYSKLSSYNSPLHF

j_call: TRBJ1-1
clone_size: many
v_call: TRBV29-1
d_call: TRBD1
cdr3_nt: TGCAGCGTTGCAAGGGGGCAAGGCACTGAAGCTTTCTTT
cdr3_aa: CSVARGQGTEAFF

j_call: TRBJ1-6
clone_size: many
v_call: TRBV6-5
d_call: NA
cdr3_nt: TGTGCCAGCAGGGAGAAATTGGATTCACCCCTCCACTTT
cdr3_aa: CASREKLDSPLHF